This TCR beta chain is drawn from a study of blood T cell repertoires in COVID-19 (dated by TCRdb to 2020 to 2021). General notes on the study: Samples covering the acute and convalescent phases of COVID-19 were provided by collaborators in the United States, Italy and Spain. Where HLA class I and class II types were available, the types were taken from metadata supplied by the sample provider, not from assay-based typing. The repertoires were released in a freely available public database meant as a resource for research on the immune response to SARS-CoV-2. The dataset comprised deeply sampled blood TCRbeta repertoires from subjects exposed to, actively infected with, or recovered from COVID-19. The prospective study material was composed of cDNA or gDNA derived from T cells, B-cell-depleted T cells, or PBMCs. Samples were obtained from the ongoing ImmuneRACE study (first 160 participants) and from 1,254 subjects provided by 6 global collaborators. A de-identified subject ID, COVID-19 status, age in years and sex were almost always included in the sample metadata.

The germline V gene supplies CDR1 MDHEN and CDR2 SYDVKM. A distance of 11 bases separates the germline ends of V and J, which lose 8 bases and 6 bases respectively. The CDR3 runs 12 amino acids, cysteine and phenylalanine included. Of the read, only the CDR3 DNA is kept; its 36 bases are in frame from base 1. The collaborating institutions used their own protocols to collect whole blood in K2EDTA tubes. For TCRbeta analysis, collaborators shipped samples as frozen whole blood, isolated PBMCs, or DNA extracted from either of those sample types. TCRbeta CDR3 regions were amplified from genomic DNA by means of the immunoSEQ Assay, a bias-controlled multiplex PCR. The authors' pipeline ran thus. The number of nucleated cells in each sample was estimated by amplification of reference gene primers within the assay. To quantify the absolute abundance of each unique TCRbeta CDR3 rearrangement, sequence reads were collapsed and filtered. For each sample, productive Simpson clonality was calculated as the square root of Simpson's diversity index over productive rearrangements. TCRdb limited this immuneACCESS table to in-frame rearrangements with V and J called. A share of clones is missing; checked studies link under half to unresolved V genes, and the rest is unexplained. Clone size and V and J calls were adopted from that table, with D and trimming inferred from the DNA. Here the sample has roughly 280,000 clones; about 88% occur a single time. The top ten clones comprise approximately 4% of the sample.

Overall results and qualifications from the work: Clinical and demographic metadata were provided uncurated, with the amount varying by source and participant.

Worth noting for this clone: Its target antigen remains unknown. No clone much larger than this one lies a single base away; base qualities are absent.

The specimen sequenced was peripheral blood. The sequence is built from TRBV28 and TRBJ2-1, with TRBD1 as a weak D call on 5 bases. The TCR comes from a man younger than 35 with active or convalescent COVID-19. The CDR3 region has the sequence CASAPQVNEQFF. The DNA sequence is TGTGCCAGCGCCCCACAGGTCAATGAGCAGTTCTTC.